The rows below give T cell receptor beta chains drawn from one sample of a study of OX40 agonist ivuxolimab in advanced cancers. Here immunoSEQ multiplex PCR was the method, and the copy in TCRdb shows in-frame clones only, minus some. The repertoire consists of 60,000 to 65,000 clones, with about 90% occurring once and the leading ten covering 1.5% to 2%. Source: CD4+ or CD8+ T cells sorted from blood, taken in a trial of the OX40 agonist ivuxolimab. The receptors here all came from an adult with an advanced solid tumor such as melanoma, head and neck, liver or kidney cancer. Each CDR3 is given with its conserved first and last residue. A D gene is named only where the DNA matches it firmly. Size is stated for part of the rows, as once, few or many counts, or as a class when the clone is expanded.

TRBJ1-1 14 NA TRBV7-6 NA TGTGCCAGCAGCTTAGCGGGTCCGCGGACTGAAGCTTTCTTT CASSLAGPRTEAFF
TRBJ1-2 18 once TRBV9 TRBD1 TGTGCCAGCAGCCCCCGACAGGGGGGACTGTCCCCGCTCTATGGCTACACCTTC CASSPRQGGLSPLYGYTF
TRBJ1-4 16 NA TRBV7-9 TRBD1 TGTGCCAGCAGCCCCCGAGGGCAGGGGGGAGGTGAAAAACTGTTTTTT CASSPRGQGGGEKLFF
TRBJ1-4 15 once TRBV28 TRBD1 TGTGCCAGCAGTTTATGGAGAGGGGGCAACGAAAAACTGTTTTTT CASSLWRGGNEKLFF
TRBJ2-3 11 NA TRBV27 NA TGTGCCAGCACCCACCATGATACGCAGTATTTT CASTHHDTQYF
TRBJ1-6 13 NA TRBV7-2 NA TGTGCCAGCAGCGAATCGCGGGGTTCACCCCTCCACTTT CASSESRGSPLHF
TRBJ1-1 16 NA TRBV2 NA TGTGCCAGCAGTGAAAAGTTGTCCTCCTATCACACTGGGGCTTTCTTT CASSEKLSSYHTGAFF
TRBJ2-7 18 NA TRBV7-2 TRBD2 TGTGCCAGCAGCTTAGATGGGACTAGCGGGGGGGCATTGGGCGAGCAGTACTTC CASSLDGTSGGALGEQYF
TRBJ1-1 13 NA TRBV28 NA TGTGCCAGCAGCTTGACAGGGAACACTGAAGCTTTCTTT CASSLTGNTEAFF
TRBJ2-7 14 NA TRBV7-9 NA TGTGCCAGCAGCTTAGCGGGAGGTTCCTACGAGCAGTACTTC CASSLAGGSYEQYF
TRBJ1-5 15 NA TRBV6-6 NA TGTGCCAGCAGTTACTCGGACGGGGGCAATCAGCCCCAGCATTTT CASSYSDGGNQPQHF
TRBJ2-7 15 NA TRBV6-6 TRBD1 TGTGCCAGCACCAGAGGACAGGGGGCTTTGTACGAGCAGTACTTC CASTRGQGALYEQYF
TRBJ2-2 14 once TRBV19 NA TGTGCCAGTAGTATCCAGCGGAACACCGGGGAGCTGTTTTTT CASSIQRNTGELFF
TRBJ2-6 17 NA TRBV18 NA TGTGCCAGCTCACGAGGCGAGCCTCTCTCTGGGGCCAACGTCCTGACTTTC CASSRGEPLSGANVLTF
TRBJ2-1 15 NA TRBV5-1 NA TGCGCCAGCAGCTTAAGCGGAGATCCCTACAATGAGCAGTTCTTC CASSLSGDPYNEQFF
TRBJ1-2 12 once TRBV28 NA TGTGCCAGCAGTTTTGAGTGGCGAGGCTACACCTTC CASSFEWRGYTF
TRBJ2-7 11 NA TRBV18 NA TGTGCCAGCTCACCTGGGGGCGAGCAGTACTTC CASSPGGEQYF
TRBJ1-1 13 NA TRBV6-6 NA TGTGCCAGCAGTTTTCACAGGGTGACTGAAGCTTTCTTT CASSFHRVTEAFF
TRBJ2-6 16 NA TRBV6-1 NA TGTGCCAGCAGTGTCGACATTGCCTCTGGGGCCAACGTCCTGACTTTC CASSVDIASGANVLTF
TRBJ2-7 15 NA TRBV19 TRBD1 TGTGCCAGTAGTACAGGGGGCCTCTATTCCTACGAGCAGTACTTC CASSTGGLYSYEQYF